What follows are 25 T cell receptor beta chains derived from one specimen sequenced in a study of spatial heterogeneity in lung cancer. MiXCR, applied by TCRdb to the 5' RACE reads, yields one record per CDR3 protein. The repertoire has 3,900 or so distinct CDR3 sequences, 5.5% to 7% of them found once; the top ten carry roughly a fifth. Time point: sample taken at primary tumor resection. What these receptors recognize is not known. Study-level findings and limits: Expanded intratumoral alpha and beta TCR counts tracked tumor mutation counts.

The specimen comprised lung tumor tissue, sampled at surgery. These receptors all come from a male donor with early-stage non-small cell lung cancer.

This clonotype is labeled medium-sized. This chain joins TRBV4-2 and TRBJ2-7; 9 bases match TRBD1. CDR1 LGHNA and CDR2 YNFKEQ come from the germline V gene. The trim removed 1 base at V and 2 bases at J, leaving 3 bases unmatched. The CDR3 contains 15 residues. CDR3 nucleotide sequence: TGTGCCAGCAGCCAAGGGGACAGGGCACCCTACGAGCAGTACTTC. It codes for CASSQGDRAPYEQYF.

This clonotype is medium-sized in the sample. As DNA, the CDR3 is TGTGCCAGCAGTCCTACGGGACTAGCTAGCGAGACCCAGTACTTC. Translated: CASSPTGLASETQYF. This chain uses TRBV27 with TRBJ2-5; 9 positions match TRBD2. V lost 5 bases and J lost 5; bases outside the gene matches: 9. CDR3 length: 15 residues. The germline V gene encodes CDR1 MNHEY and CDR2 SMNVEV (reference sequence).

In its sample, this clonotype was seen many times. The chain employs TRBV28 and TRBJ1-6, with D unclear. Per germline, CDR1 MDHEN and CDR2 SYDVKM. The CDR3 spans 15 residues. Trimming stripped 2 bases from V and 0 bases from J, with 5 bases between. The CDR3 region is CASSLRSSYNSPLHF. Here the CDR3 DNA reads TGTGCCAGCAGTTTAAGAAGCTCCTATAATTCACCCCTCCACTTT.

The table lists this clonotype with many counts. The rearrangement joins TRBV5-1 to TRBJ2-1, with 10 bases aligning to TRBD2. This CDR3 is 17 amino acids long. CDR1 is SGHRS, CDR2 YFSETQ, per germline. The V segment lost 3 bases and the J segment 0 bases; nucleotides outside the gene matches: 6. CDR3 sequence reads: CASSSTSGTSSYNEQFF. The CDR3 DNA reads TGCGCCAGCAGCTCTACTAGCGGGACGAGCTCCTACAATGAGCAGTTCTTC. Supplemented by reference TRBV5-1 and TRBJ2-1, the full variable domain reads KAGVTQTPRYLIKTRGQQVTLSCSPISGHRSVSWYQQTPGQGLQFLFEYFSETQRNKGNFPGRFSGRQFSNSRSEMNVSTLELGDSALYLCASSSTSGTSSYNEQFFGPGTRLTVL.

This clonotype qualifies as medium-sized (0.01 to 0.1%). The chain couples TRBV7-8 to TRBJ2-3; D call uncertain. Germline V lookup: CDR1 SGHVS, CDR2 FQNEAQ. This CDR3 spans 14 amino acids. V shed 2 bases and J shed 2 bases, with 8 bases lying between them. This chain's CDR3 is CASSLRRTTDTQYF. CDR3 coding DNA: TGTGCCAGCAGCTTACGGCGGACCACAGATACGCAGTATTTT.

Judged by abundance, this clonotype is medium-sized. The gene calls are TRBV10-3 and TRBJ2-3; 8 positions match TRBD2. The CDR3 contains 16 residues. With 3 bases clipped from V and 1 base from J, the junction kept 6 bases outside the gene matches. Germline-derived CDR1 and CDR2 are ENHRY and SYGVKD. CDR3 region: CAISDPETSGTDTQYF. CDR3 DNA sequence: TGTGCCATCAGTGACCCGGAGACTAGCGGCACAGATACGCAGTATTTT.

By frequency in the sample, this clonotype is medium-sized. The CDR3 loop reads CASSPNRGPEQYF. DNA of the CDR3: TGTGCCAGCAGCCCAAACAGGGGCCCCGAGCAGTACTTC. The V and J genes are TRBV11-2 and TRBJ2-7; 7 bases fit TRBD1. The germline V gene has CDR1 SGHAT and CDR2 FQNNGV. Trimming at V came to 5 bases and at J to 6 bases, leaving 7 bases not matched to a gene. The CDR3 is 13 residues long. The full variable domain, rest sourced from reference TRBV11-2 and TRBJ2-7, is EAGVAQSPRYKIIEKRQSVAFWCNPISGHATLYWYQQILGQGPKLLIQFQNNGVVDDSQLPKDRFSAERLKGVDSTLKIQPAKLEDSAVYLCASSPNRGPEQYFGPGTRLTVT.

This clonotype is medium-sized (0.01 to 0.1%) in the sample. This chain joins TRBV20-1 and TRBJ1-1, with TRBD1 as a possible D gene (6 bases). The germline gives CDR1 DFQATT, CDR2 SNEGSKA (reference sequence). CDR3 length: 16 amino acids. V lost 1 base, J lost 2 bases, and 17 bases lay in between. The CDR3 region is CSARVEGRGGNTEAFF. CDR3 DNA: TGCAGTGCTAGAGTGGAGGGCAGGGGAGGAAACACTGAAGCTTTCTTT.

The sample holds one count of this clonotype. The rearrangement joins TRBV6-5 to TRBJ2-1; 8 bases are a match to TRBD2. The CDR3 consists of 13 residues. In germline, CDR1 is MNHEY, CDR2 SVGAGI. Losses at the gene ends were 8 bases for V and 6 bases for J; bases not matched to a gene: 6. The CDR3 loop is CASSGGLGNEQFF. CDR3 DNA sequence: TGTGCCAGCTCGGGGGGGCTAGGCAATGAGCAGTTCTTC.

This clonotype came up a few times. This chain links TRBV7-2 with TRBJ1-2, with D tentatively TRBD1 (6 bases). CDR1 SGHTA and CDR2 FQGNSA come from the germline V gene. The CDR3 contains 13 residues. V was trimmed by 5 bases and J by 8 bases, leaving 15 bases between them. The CDR3 here is CASSQGLQGGYTF. Written as DNA, the CDR3 is TGTGCCAGCAGCCAAGGGCTACAGGGCGGCTACACCTTC.

This clonotype is labeled medium-sized (0.01 to 0.1%). This rearrangement joins TRBV12-3 or TRBV12-4 to TRBJ1-6; no reliable D call. Trimming removed 5 bases at V and 3 bases at J, with 8 bases between. The CDR3 spans 14 residues. The CDR3 is CASSPTDYNSPLHF. The CDR3 coding sequence is TGTGCCAGCAGTCCGACGGACTATAATTCACCCCTCCACTTT.

This clonotype ranks as medium-sized. CDR3 sequence (DNA): TGCGCCAGCAGCGAAGGGTCCCAGGGTGGTAGAGCTTTCTTT. It is translated as CASSEGSQGGRAFF. The gene calls are TRBV4-1 and TRBJ1-1, with D possibly TRBD1 on 5 matching bases. The CDR3 has 14 residues. Germline lookup yields CDR1 MGHRA and CDR2 YSYEKL. V gave up 5 bases and J gave up 10 bases, with 20 bases separating them.

J is TRBJ2-6 and V is TRBV10-3; D gene unclear. There are 17 residues in the CDR3. The germline V and J ends were trimmed by 4 bases and 2 bases, with 15 bases remaining between them. CDR1 and CDR2 (germline): ENHRY, SYGVKD. This CDR3 reads CAISASVLGAGANVLTF. The CDR3 region has the DNA TGTGCCATCAGTGCGTCGGTATTGGGTGCTGGGGCCAACGTCCTGACTTTC.

The genes are TRBV5-1 and TRBJ2-1, with 13 bases aligning to TRBD2. V gave up 7 bases and J gave up 6 bases; unmatched junction bases: 1. From germline, CDR1 is SGHRS and CDR2 YFSETQ. This CDR3 contains 13 residues. The CDR3 bases are TGCGCCAGCGGACTAGCGGGGGCCAATGAGCAGTTCTTC. Protein sequence: CASGLAGANEQFF.

The sample holds many counts of this clonotype. The CDR3 DNA follows: TGCGCCAGCAGCCCCCAGGAGGGTGGTGGCAACGTCCTGACTTTC. Translation: CASSPQEGGGNVLTF. This chain uses TRBV4-3 with TRBJ2-6; a possible D gene is TRBD2 (6 bases). Germline CDR1 and CDR2: LGHNA and YSLEER. Trimming took off 4 bases at V and 9 bases at J, with 16 bases between the two ends. This CDR3 has 15 amino acids.

This clonotype has at least ten counts. The rearrangement joins TRBV11-2 to TRBJ1-6; TRBD1 agrees at 7 bases. Germline V CDR1 and CDR2: SGHAT, FQNNGV. Trimming removed 8 bases from V and 6 bases from J; junction bases left unmatched: 10. This CDR3 has 15 amino acids. The CDR3 bases are TGTGCCAGCGTTCAGGGACAGCATCCTAATTCACCCCTCCACTTT. Residues: CASVQGQHPNSPLHF.

This clonotype is medium-sized. The J gene is TRBJ1-6, the V gene TRBV12-3 or TRBV12-4; D uncertain. This CDR3 comprises 14 residues. The ends were cut back, 3 bases at V and 9 bases at J, with 12 bases in the middle. This CDR3 reads CASSFLSGASPLHF. The CDR3 DNA reads as TGTGCCAGCAGTTTCTTGAGCGGCGCTTCACCCCTCCACTTT.

This clonotype is categorized as medium-sized. For the CDR3, the DNA is TGTGCCAGCAGTACGACAGGGTACAATCAGCCCCAGCATTTT. Protein: CASSTTGYNQPQHF. V is TRBV6-5 and J is TRBJ1-5; 7 bases are a match to TRBD1. The trim removed 5 bases at V and 3 bases at J, leaving 4 bases unmatched. The germline gives CDR1 MNHEY, CDR2 SVGAGI. The CDR3 has 14 residues.

This clonotype is large by share. This rearrangement joins TRBV4-1 to TRBJ2-7; 8 bases are a match to TRBD2. V shed 2 bases and J 1 base; nucleotides not matched to a gene: 7. The CDR3 has 16 amino acids. Germline V lookup: CDR1 MGHRA, CDR2 YSYEKL. The CDR3 reads CASSQPGVAGSYEQYF. The CDR3 bases are TGCGCCAGCAGCCAACCCGGGGTAGCGGGATCCTACGAGCAGTACTTC.

This clonotype is categorized as medium-sized. This sequence joins TRBV19 and TRBJ2-6, with D perhaps matching TRBD1 (6 bases). This CDR3 has 16 amino acids. V gave up 1 base and J gave up 4 bases, with 11 bases separating them. CDR1 LNHDA and CDR2 SQIVND come from the germline V gene (reference sequence). The CDR3 spells CASSIVRGVGANVLTF. CDR3 sequence (DNA): TGTGCCAGTAGTATAGTCAGGGGCGTCGGGGCCAACGTCCTGACTTTC.

This clonotype was seen ten or more times. This chain joins TRBV29-1 and TRBJ2-2, with D tentatively TRBD1 (5 bases). Germline V gene lookup returns CDR1 SQVTM and CDR2 ANQGSEA. The CDR3 sequence is 13 residues long. The V end lost 6 bases, the J end lost 1 base, and 9 bases lay between the germline ends. The CDR3 here is CSVLDRNTGELFF. CDR3 nucleotides: TGCAGCGTCCTAGACAGGAACACCGGGGAGCTGTTTTTT.

Sample share makes this clonotype medium-sized (0.01 to 0.1%). The J gene is TRBJ2-4, the V gene TRBV13; a possible D gene is TRBD1 (6 bases). In germline, CDR1 is PRHDT, CDR2 FYEKMQ (reference sequence). The length of the CDR3 is 13 residues. V was pared by 7 bases and J by 4 bases, with 11 bases between. The CDR3 DNA reads as TGTGCCAGCACGCAGGGGCGGAAAAACATTCAGTACTTC. It encodes CASTQGRKNIQYF.

This clonotype is judged medium-sized. The rearrangement joins TRBV6-2 or TRBV6-3 to TRBJ1-1; tentative D call: TRBD1 (5 bases). The germline V gene encodes CDR1 MNHEY and CDR2 SVGEGT. V dropped 7 bases and J dropped 5 bases, with 14 bases sitting between them. The CDR3 runs 13 residues. CDR3 sequence reads: CASKPGRRTEAFF. Written as DNA, the CDR3 is TGTGCCAGCAAACCAGGGAGGAGGACTGAAGCTTTCTTT.

This clonotype was counted at least ten times. One end of the junction fails to match germline, which may point to a read error. The J gene is TRBJ2-5, the V gene TRBV7-7; weak D call: TRBD1 (7 bases). Looked up from germline, CDR1 is SSHAT and CDR2 is FNYEAQ (reference sequence). The CDR3 consists of 16 residues. The CDR3 DNA reads as TGTGCTAGCAGCTTAGGGGGCCGGGGGCTCCAAGAGACCCAGTACTTC. It codes for CASSLGGRGLQETQYF.

By proportion, this clonotype is medium-sized. In DNA form, the CDR3 reads TGTGCCAGCACCCCAACCCTTAGCACAGATACGCAGTATTTT. Translation gives CASTPTLSTDTQYF. The chain has TRBV7-8 and TRBJ2-3; no clear D gene. Germline CDR1 reads SGHVS; CDR2 reads FQNEAQ. This CDR3 has 14 residues. The V end was cut by 7 bases, the J end by 0 bases, with 11 bases between.